The 25 T cell receptor beta chains listed next were all sequenced from one sample in a study of preoperative IRX-2 immunotherapy in early breast cancer. Treatment given: preoperative locoregional IRX-2 cytokine immunotherapy. The protocol was immunoSEQ multiplex PCR, while the TCRdb copy is restricted to in-frame clones and leaves out a portion. The sample lists 6,500 to 9,500 clones, 80% seen once, with 16% in the top ten. This material consisted of tumor tissue, taken after IRX-2 immunotherapy. These receptor sequences come from a human donor with breast cancer.

This clone was seen only once. The chain recombines TRBV30 with TRBJ2-1; D is unresolved. This CDR3 spans 14 amino acids. Trimming took off 2 bases at V and 2 bases at J, with 10 bases between the two ends. CDR1 GTSNPN and CDR2 SVGIG come from the germline V gene (reference sequence). This CDR3 is CAWSMGFAYNEQFF. The CDR3 nucleotides are TGTGCCTGGAGTATGGGATTTGCCTACAATGAGCAGTTCTTC. Based on the CDR3 plus reference TRBV30 and TRBJ2-1, the full variable domain is SQTIHQWPATLVQPVGSPLSLECTVEGTSNPNLYWYRQAAGRGLQLLFYSVGIGQISSEVPQNLSASRPQDRQFILSSKKLLLSDSGFYLCAWSMGFAYNEQFFGPGTRLTVL.

The rearrangement links TRBV7-1 to TRBJ2-2, with D tentatively TRBD2 (5 bases). TRBV7-1 is reported as an ORF; its role is uncertain. The V gene lost 4 bases and the J gene lost 6 bases, with 15 bases spanning the gap. The CDR3 runs to 15 residues. As DNA, the CDR3 is TGTGCCAGCAGCTTTTCGGCCGGGGTCGCCGGGGAGCTGTTTTTT. It is translated as CASSFSAGVAGELFF.

The chain joins TRBV6-8 to TRBJ1-3; a possible D gene is TRBD1 (6 bases). CDR1 and CDR2 (germline): MNHGY, SAAAGT. V lost 8 bases, J lost 0 bases, and 17 bases lay in between. The CDR3 length is 16 residues. In DNA form, the CDR3 reads TGTGCCAGCGATGGGGCCGGGACACGCTCTGGAAACACCATATATTTT. This gives the protein CASDGAGTRSGNTIYF.

V gene TRBV7-7 combines with J gene TRBJ1-4, with D possibly being TRBD1 (5 bases). CDR1 SSHAT and CDR2 FNYEAQ come from the germline V gene (reference sequence). Trimming removed 5 bases at V and 7 bases at J, with 23 bases between. The CDR3 contains 17 residues. In DNA form, the CDR3 reads TGTGCCAGCAGCCAGGGTAGGGATTGGGACGGATTTGAAAAACTGTTTTTT. Its translation is CASSQGRDWDGFEKLFF.

This clone has more than one count but fewer than ten. The rearrangement links TRBV18 to TRBJ1-3; D gene uncertain. The CDR3 spans 16 residues. Germline CDR1 and CDR2: KGHSH and LQKENI. Trimming took 3 bases from V and 0 from J, leaving 12 bases between them. CDR3 sequence: CASSPIGRISGNTIYF. The CDR3 DNA follows: TGTGCCAGCTCACCTATCGGTAGAATCTCTGGAAACACCATATATTTT. Drawing the rest from reference TRBV18 and TRBJ1-3, the complete variable domain is NAGVMQNPRHLVRRRGQEARLRCSPMKGHSHVYWYRQLPEEGLKFMVYLQKENIIDESGMPKERFSAEFPKEGPSILRIQQVVRGDSAAYFCASSPIGRISGNTIYFGEGSWLTVV.

This clone rates as medium-sized. This sequence joins TRBV6-8 and TRBJ2-7, with D tentatively TRBD2 (5 bases). This CDR3 is built from 14 residues. CDR1 and CDR2 from the germline V gene are MNHGY and SAAAGT. Trimming left V 5 bases short and J 2 bases short, with 13 bases between. As DNA, the CDR3 is TGTGCCAGCAGTGGAAGAGGGCAGACCTACGAGCAGTACTTC. This codes for CASSGRGQTYEQYF.

V usage is TRBV7-6 and J usage is TRBJ1-6, with no clear D. V was trimmed by 5 bases and J by 6 bases, leaving 11 bases between them. In germline, CDR1 is SGHVS, CDR2 FNYEAQ. The CDR3 runs to 14 residues. CDR3 residues: CASSPERSNSPLHF. The CDR3 DNA reads as TGTGCCAGCAGCCCCGAGAGGAGTAATTCACCCCTCCACTTT.

V gene TRBV19 combines with J gene TRBJ2-4; D is undetermined. V lost 5 bases to trimming and J lost 8 bases, with 10 bases between them. This CDR3 contains 12 residues. CDR1 and CDR2 from the germline V gene are LNHDA and SQIVND (reference sequence). CDR3 amino acids: CASSLRRDIQYF. CDR3 nucleotide sequence: TGTGCCAGTAGTTTAAGACGCGACATTCAGTACTTC.

The rearrangement uses TRBV7-4 and TRBJ2-7, with 8 positions matching TRBD1. With 3 bases clipped from V and 6 bases from J, the junction kept 7 bases outside the gene matches. This CDR3 has 14 residues. Looked up from germline, CDR1 is SGHVT and CDR2 is SQSDAQ. The CDR3: CASSLPGQGGEQYF. In nucleotides, the CDR3 is TGTGCCAGCAGCTTGCCAGGACAGGGCGGCGAGCAGTACTTC.

This clone was seen only a few times. The chain uses TRBV29-1 and TRBJ2-1; D remains unclear. The germline gives CDR1 SQVTM, CDR2 ANQGSEA. The V and J ends lost 4 bases and 5 bases respectively, with 12 bases between them. This CDR3 spans 13 amino acids. This CDR3 reads CSVGRHTNNEQFF. The CDR3 DNA follows: TGCAGCGTTGGTCGGCACACCAACAATGAGCAGTTCTTC.

V is TRBV6-4 and J is TRBJ2-7; D is possibly TRBD2 (5 bases). From germline, CDR1 is MRHNA and CDR2 SNTAGT. CDR3 length equals 15 residues. Trimming stripped 4 bases from V and 3 bases from J, with 16 bases between. CDR3 nucleotides: TGTGCCAGCAGTGGGGCAGCCTACGACTACTACGAGCAGTACTTC. Its protein is CASSGAAYDYYEQYF.

This chain links TRBV19 with TRBJ2-3; tentative D call: TRBD1 (6 bases). V lost 1 base, J lost 8 bases, and 13 bases lay in between. CDR3 size: 14 residues. Germline lookup yields CDR1 LNHDA and CDR2 SQIVND (reference sequence). CDR3 nucleotide sequence: TGTGCCAGTAGTATAGCCTTGGGGGCCTTTACGCAGTATTTT. Translation: CASSIALGAFTQYF.

This chain links TRBV5-1 with TRBJ2-7; 7 positions match TRBD1. CDR3 size: 15 residues. The V gene end was trimmed by 0 bases and the J gene end by 4 bases; junction bases not matched to a gene: 7. Germline V CDR1 and CDR2: SGHRS, YFSETQ. CDR3: CASSLAGQVTYEQYF. The DNA of the CDR3 is TGCGCCAGCAGCTTGGCAGGACAGGTAACTTACGAGCAGTACTTC.

This chain uses TRBV14 with TRBJ1-3; 10 nucleotides line up with TRBD1. Germline assignment: CDR1 SGHDN and CDR2 FVKESK. The ends lost 4 bases at V and 0 bases at J; junction bases unmatched: 21. The CDR3 has 22 residues. This CDR3 is CASSRDYPGGTGEKDSGNTIYF. As DNA, the CDR3 is TGTGCCAGCAGCCGAGATTACCCCGGGGGGACAGGGGAAAAGGACTCTGGAAACACCATATATTTT.

The rearrangement uses TRBV14 and TRBJ2-3; 8 positions agree with TRBD1. V lost 0 bases and J lost 11; bases outside the gene matches: 4. This CDR3 has 13 amino acids. Per germline, CDR1 SGHDN and CDR2 FVKESK. CDR3 loop: CASSQDSRGLQYF. The CDR3, as DNA: TGTGCCAGCAGCCAAGATTCCAGGGGGCTGCAGTATTTT.

The chain has TRBV6-8 and TRBJ1-2; TRBD1 is a possible D gene (5 bases). The CDR3 loop spans 14 amino acids. Germline CDR1 MNHGY, CDR2 SAAAGT. With 4 bases removed from V and 13 bases from J, the gap between germline ends came to 22 bases. CDR3 sequence reads: CASSWLRDSGNSTF. The CDR3, as DNA: TGTGCCAGCAGTTGGTTAAGGGACTCCGGGAATTCCACCTTC.

The genes are TRBV15 and TRBJ2-1, with TRBD2 matching over 9 bases. Unmatched junction bases numbered 3, after V lost 1 base and J lost 5 bases. Germline lookup yields CDR1 LNHNV and CDR2 YYDKDF (reference sequence). The CDR3 extends over 15 amino acids. CDR3 region: CATSRGRGGDNEQFF. In DNA form, the CDR3 reads TGTGCCACCAGCAGAGGGCGGGGGGGCGACAATGAGCAGTTCTTC. The entire variable domain, with the rest obtained from reference TRBV15 and TRBJ2-1, is as follows: DAMVIQNPRYQVTQFGKPVTLSCSQTLNHNVMYWYQQKSSQAPKLLFHYYDKDFNNEADTPDNFQSRRPNTSFCFLDIRSPGLGDTAMYLCATSRGRGGDNEQFFGPGTRLTVL.

The chain has TRBV7-7 and TRBJ2-1; 10 bases map to TRBD2. Germline V CDR1 and CDR2: SSHAT, FNYEAQ (reference sequence). The CDR3 totals 15 residues. V shed 2 bases, J shed 8 bases, and the junction held 6 bases outside the gene matches. The DNA for the CDR3 is TGTGCCAGCAGCTTACGGGGACTAGCGATGGATGAGCAGTTCTTC. Its protein product is CASSLRGLAMDEQFF.

This chain joins TRBV5-1 and TRBJ2-5; 15 bases line up with TRBD2. The length of the CDR3 is 20 residues. Germline assignment: CDR1 SGHRS and CDR2 YFSETQ. Trimming cost V 1 base and J 0 bases; bases outside gene matches: 10. CDR3 coding DNA: TGCGCCAGCAGCTTGCCCCTCCGGACTAGCGGGGGGGTCTACCAAGAGACCCAGTACTTC. Translation: CASSLPLRTSGGVYQETQYF. The full variable domain, in which reference TRBV5-1 and TRBJ2-5 provide the parts outside the CDR3, is KAGVTQTPRYLIKTRGQQVTLSCSPISGHRSVSWYQQTPGQGLQFLFEYFSETQRNKGNFPGRFSGRQFSNSRSEMNVSTLELGDSALYLCASSLPLRTSGGVYQETQYFGPGTRLLVL.

The chain couples TRBV19 to TRBJ1-5; 9 nucleotides match TRBD1. This CDR3 is built from 15 residues. The J segment lost 5 bases and the V segment lost 5 bases, leaving 7 bases of the junction unmatched. From germline, CDR1 is LNHDA and CDR2 SQIVND (reference sequence). Here the CDR3 DNA reads TGTGCCAGTAGTGCCCGGACAGGGGAGGATCAGCCCCAGCATTTT. It codes for CASSARTGEDQPQHF.

V and J are TRBV18 and TRBJ1-3, with D perhaps TRBD1 (6 bases). V was cut by 4 bases and J by 2 bases, with 12 bases left in between. Looked up from germline, CDR1 is KGHSH and CDR2 is LQKENI. CDR3 length: 15 amino acids. CDR3 sequence: CASSLPGHPGNTIYF. The CDR3, as DNA: TGTGCCAGCTCACTCCCGGGACACCCTGGAAACACCATATATTTT.

This sequence joins TRBV6-8 and TRBJ2-7; no definite D call. V dropped 5 bases and J dropped 4 bases, with 15 bases sitting between them. The V gene's germline CDR1 is MNHGY and CDR2 SAAAGT. The CDR3 has 14 amino acids. CDR3 coding DNA: TGTGCCAGCAGTGATTTGGGATTTTGGTACGAGCAGTACTTC. Translating gives CASSDLGFWYEQYF.

V and J are TRBV11-3 and TRBJ2-2, with D hard to call. The CDR3 has 14 residues. Trimming shortened V by 6 bases and J by 2 bases, and 10 bases separated the two germline ends. CDR1 SGHNT and CDR2 YENEEA come from the germline V gene. CDR3 sequence reads: CASSFQLNTGELFF. The DNA of the CDR3 is TGTGCCAGCAGTTTTCAGCTCAACACCGGGGAGCTGTTTTTT. Based on the CDR3 plus reference TRBV11-3 and TRBJ2-2, the full variable domain is EAGVVQSPRYKIIEKKQPVAFWCNPISGHNTLYWYLQNLGQGPELLIRYENEEAVDDSQLPKDRFSAERLKGVDSTLKIQPAELGDSAVYLCASSFQLNTGELFFGEGSRLTVL.

V gene TRBV19 combines with J gene TRBJ2-6, with D tentatively TRBD1 or TRBD2 (5 bases each). V was cut by 10 bases and J by 0 bases, with 19 bases left in between. Germline V gene lookup returns CDR1 LNHDA and CDR2 SQIVND (reference sequence). CDR3 length: 17 residues. CDR3 sequence reads: CATRRSGGTSGANVLTF. The CDR3 region has the DNA TGTGCCACCAGAAGGTCTGGGGGAACCTCTGGGGCCAACGTCCTGACTTTC.

This chain joins TRBV18 and TRBJ1-1; 8 bases line up with TRBD1. This CDR3 is 14 amino acids long. The J segment lost 4 bases and the V segment lost 4 bases, leaving 5 bases of the junction unmatched. Germline CDR1 KGHSH, CDR2 LQKENI. CDR3 sequence (DNA): TGTGCCAGCTCACTGCAGGGGGCGGGCACTGAAGCTTTCTTT. It codes for CASSLQGAGTEAFF.